One and the same sample provided the 17 T cell receptor beta chains below, sequenced in a study of blood T cell repertoires in COVID-19. Assay: immunoSEQ multiplex PCR; the TCRdb copy retains only in-frame clones and omits some. This table has some 110,000 clones, 71% appearing once. Specimen: peripheral blood. The receptors here all came from a human donor with acute or convalescent COVID-19. The donor label of this sample is uncertain.

This clone occurred a few times. The CDR3 reads CASRKKPGGGDTDTQYF. The CDR3, as DNA: TGTGCCAGCAGAAAAAAACCGGGGGGAGGGGACACAGATACGCAGTATTTT. The chain is built from TRBV11-2 and TRBJ2-3; 7 bases align to TRBD2. Germline-derived CDR1 and CDR2 are SGHAT and FQNNGV. With V trimmed by 6 bases and J by 2 bases, 14 bases remained unmatched. The CDR3 covers 17 residues.

The gene calls are TRBV11-2 and TRBJ2-7; 7 nucleotides line up with TRBD1. The CDR3 runs to 18 residues. The germline CDR1 and CDR2 sequences are SGHAT and FQNNGV. V dropped 0 bases and J dropped 4; count of bases not matched to a gene: 15. The CDR3 DNA reads as TGTGCCAGCAGCTTAGAGGGGAAGTGGACAGGTGGGGCATACGAGCAGTACGTC. It specifies CASSLEGKWTGGAYEQYV.

This chain links TRBV5-1 with TRBJ1-4, with 7 nucleotides matching TRBD1. There are 14 residues in the CDR3. The V gene end was trimmed by 4 bases and the J gene end by 8 bases; junction bases not matched to a gene: 8. CDR1 is SGHRS, CDR2 YFSETQ, per germline. CDR3 sequence reads: CASSVGDREEKLFF. As DNA, the CDR3 is TGCGCCAGCAGCGTGGGAGACAGGGAGGAAAAACTGTTTTTT. The variable domain in full, completed from reference TRBV5-1 and TRBJ1-4, reads KAGVTQTPRYLIKTRGQQVTLSCSPISGHRSVSWYQQTPGQGLQFLFEYFSETQRNKGNFPGRFSGRQFSNSRSEMNVSTLELGDSALYLCASSVGDREEKLFFGSGTQLSVL.

This clone appeared a few times. This sequence joins TRBV6-2 or TRBV6-3 and TRBJ2-7; weak D call: TRBD2 (6 bases). Trimming removed 6 bases at V and 4 bases at J, with 19 bases between. Germline-derived CDR1 and CDR2 are MNHEY and SVGEGT. This CDR3 comprises 15 residues. Here the CDR3 DNA reads TGTGCCAGCAGCCCCCCGCGGGGAAACGCTTACGAGCAGTACTTC. Its translation is CASSPPRGNAYEQYF.

The rearrangement joins TRBV6-5 to TRBJ1-1; no reliable D call. Germline CDR1 is MNHEY and CDR2 is SVGAGI. With 6 bases removed from V and 0 bases from J, the gap between germline ends came to 5 bases. CDR3 size: 12 residues. CDR3 amino acids: CASRSLNTEAFF. Written as DNA, the CDR3 is TGTGCCAGCAGGTCCTTGAACACTGAAGCTTTCTTT.

CDR3 nucleotide sequence: TGTGCCAGCAGCCCGGCAGGGGACCAAGAGACCCAGTACTTC. As protein: CASSPAGDQETQYF. The V call is TRBV28, the J call TRBJ2-5, with a weak D call TRBD1 (6 bases). Deletions cut 6 bases from V and 0 bases from J, with 11 bases between. The CDR3 extends over 14 amino acids. The germline V gene has CDR1 MDHEN and CDR2 SYDVKM.

This clone showed up just a few times. This chain links TRBV24-1 with TRBJ1-6; D call uncertain. This CDR3 is 14 amino acids long. V was pared by 4 bases and J by 6 bases, with 9 bases between. Germline values: CDR1 KGHDR, CDR2 SFDVKD. Written as DNA, the CDR3 is TGTGCCACCAGTGACGGGGATTCTAATTCACCCCTCCACTTT. It specifies CATSDGDSNSPLHF.

The chain is built from TRBV19 and TRBJ1-5; 8 bases agree with TRBD1. Germline V gives CDR1 LNHDA, CDR2 SQIVND (reference sequence). Germline trimming cut 5 bases from V and 4 bases from J; bases unmatched to any gene: 7. This CDR3 has 15 residues. Written as DNA, the CDR3 is TGTGCCAGTAGTCCCACACAGGGGGGGAATCAGCCCCAGCATTTT. It codes for CASSPTQGGNQPQHF. Full variable domain (outside the CDR3, taken from reference TRBV19 and TRBJ1-5): DGGITQSPKYLFRKEGQNVTLSCEQNLNHDAMYWYRQDPGQGLRLIYYSQIVNDFQKGDIAEGYSVSREKKESFPLTVTSAQKNPTAFYLCASSPTQGGNQPQHFGDGTRLSIL.

The genes are TRBV7-9 and TRBJ2-7; 8 nucleotides match TRBD2. The V gene end was trimmed by 2 bases and the J gene end by 4 bases; junction bases not matched to a gene: 13. Per the germline V gene, CDR1 is SEHNR and CDR2 is FQNEAQ (reference sequence). The CDR3 runs 17 residues. The DNA of the CDR3 is TGTGCCAGCAGCTTATACCCCCAGCCCGGGGGGGCTTACGAGCAGTACTTC. Amino acids: CASSLYPQPGGAYEQYF.

The chain couples TRBV7-2 to TRBJ1-1; TRBD1 matches 7 bases. Germline assignment: CDR1 SGHTA and CDR2 FQGNSA. V lost 5 bases and J lost 11; bases outside the gene matches: 8. The CDR3 has 12 amino acids. The CDR3 sequence is CASSSRPGGAFF. CDR3 DNA sequence: TGTGCCAGCAGCAGCCGGCCAGGGGGTGCTTTCTTT.

This clone was detected only a few times. The rearrangement links TRBV6-6 to TRBJ1-5; TRBD1 aligns across 7 bases. V shed 2 bases and J 3 bases; nucleotides not matched to a gene: 1. This CDR3 spans 14 amino acids. The germline gives CDR1 MNHNY, CDR2 SVGAGI (reference sequence). Written as DNA, the CDR3 is TGTGCCAGCAGTTACGGGACAGCCAATCAGCCCCAGCATTTT. Translating it yields CASSYGTANQPQHF.

The chain couples TRBV12-3 or TRBV12-4 to TRBJ1-5; tentatively, D is TRBD1 (5 bases). This CDR3 has 13 amino acids. V was shortened by 5 bases and J by 7 bases, with 12 bases between the two germline ends. CDR3 amino acids: CASSTLGGQPQHF. DNA for the CDR3: TGTGCCAGCAGTACCCTCGGGGGGCAGCCCCAGCATTTT.

The rearrangement joins TRBV5-8 to TRBJ2-5; the match to TRBD1 covers 7 bases. There are 14 residues in the CDR3. V shed 0 bases and J 4 bases; nucleotides not matched to a gene: 3. The germline V gene has CDR1 SGHTS and CDR2 YDEGEE. DNA of the CDR3: TGTGCCAGCAGCTTGGGACAGGGCCTAGAGACCCAGTACTTC. It encodes CASSLGQGLETQYF.

V usage is TRBV4-2 and J usage is TRBJ2-1; D gene uncertain. V was pared by 0 bases and J by 5 bases, with 5 bases between. Germline V gene data show CDR1 as LGHNA and CDR2 as YNFKEQ. CDR3 length equals 13 residues. The CDR3 coding sequence is TGTGCCAGCAGCCAAGAATCAGACAATGAGCAGTTCTTC. It translates to CASSQESDNEQFF.

V usage is TRBV5-1 and J usage is TRBJ1-2, with TRBD1 matching 9 bases. From germline, CDR1 is SGHRS and CDR2 YFSETQ. V lost 4 bases and J lost 7; bases outside the gene matches: 5. This CDR3 spans 13 amino acids. The CDR3 loop reads CASSKGQGGGYTF. In DNA form, the CDR3 reads TGCGCCAGCAGCAAGGGACAGGGTGGTGGCTACACCTTC.

This clone was found once. The genes are TRBV5-1 and TRBJ2-6; the D gene is possibly TRBD1 (5 bases). The CDR3 is 15 residues long. CDR1 SGHRS and CDR2 YFSETQ come from the germline V gene. V was trimmed by 3 bases and J by 4 bases, leaving 11 bases between them. CDR3 in DNA: TGCGCCAGCAGCTCCAGGGTCGCCGGGGCCAACGTCCTGACTTTC. Its protein is CASSSRVAGANVLTF. Together with reference TRBV5-1 and TRBJ2-6, the CDR3 gives the full variable domain: KAGVTQTPRYLIKTRGQQVTLSCSPISGHRSVSWYQQTPGQGLQFLFEYFSETQRNKGNFPGRFSGRQFSNSRSEMNVSTLELGDSALYLCASSSRVAGANVLTFGAGSRLTVL.

This clone was counted a few times. J is TRBJ2-2 and V is TRBV4-1; D might be TRBD2 (5 bases). Trimming cost V 0 bases and J 11 bases, with 10 bases left between them. From germline, CDR1 is MGHRA and CDR2 YSYEKL. The CDR3 is made up of 13 amino acids. The CDR3 sequence: CASSQERLHELFF. CDR3 DNA: TGCGCCAGCAGCCAAGAAAGACTACACGAGCTGTTTTTT.